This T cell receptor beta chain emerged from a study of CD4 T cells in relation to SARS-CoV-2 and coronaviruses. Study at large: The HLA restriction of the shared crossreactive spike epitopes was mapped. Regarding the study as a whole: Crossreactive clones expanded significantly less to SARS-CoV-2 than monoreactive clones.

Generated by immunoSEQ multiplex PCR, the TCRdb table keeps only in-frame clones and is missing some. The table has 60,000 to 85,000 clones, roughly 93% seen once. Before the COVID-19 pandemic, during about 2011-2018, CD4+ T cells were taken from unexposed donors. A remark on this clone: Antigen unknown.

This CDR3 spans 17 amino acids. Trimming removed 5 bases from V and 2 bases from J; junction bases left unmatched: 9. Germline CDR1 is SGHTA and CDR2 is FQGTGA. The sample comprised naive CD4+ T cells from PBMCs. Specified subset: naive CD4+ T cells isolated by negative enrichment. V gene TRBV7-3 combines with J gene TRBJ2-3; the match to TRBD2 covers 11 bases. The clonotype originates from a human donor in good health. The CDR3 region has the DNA TGTGCCAGCAGCCCCCGACTAGCGGGATCCATCACAGATACGCAGTATTTT. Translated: CASSPRLAGSITDTQYF.